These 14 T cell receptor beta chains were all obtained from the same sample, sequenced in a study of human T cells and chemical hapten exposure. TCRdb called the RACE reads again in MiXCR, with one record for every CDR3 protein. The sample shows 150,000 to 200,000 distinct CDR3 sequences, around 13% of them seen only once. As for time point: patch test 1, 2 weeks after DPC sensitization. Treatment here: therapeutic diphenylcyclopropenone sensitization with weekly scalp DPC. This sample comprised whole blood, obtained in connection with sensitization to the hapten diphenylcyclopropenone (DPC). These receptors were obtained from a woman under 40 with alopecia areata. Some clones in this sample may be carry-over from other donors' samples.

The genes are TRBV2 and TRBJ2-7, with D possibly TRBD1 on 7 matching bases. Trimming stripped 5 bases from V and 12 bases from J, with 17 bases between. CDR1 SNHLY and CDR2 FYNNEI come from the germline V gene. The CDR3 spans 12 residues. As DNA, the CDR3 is TGTGCCAGCAGTCGACAGGGACTCAGGTGGTACTTC. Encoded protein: CASSRQGLRWYF.

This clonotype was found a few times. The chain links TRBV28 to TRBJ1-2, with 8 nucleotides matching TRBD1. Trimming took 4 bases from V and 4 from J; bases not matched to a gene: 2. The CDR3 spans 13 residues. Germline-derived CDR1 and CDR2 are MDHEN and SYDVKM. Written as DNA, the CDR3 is TGTGCCAGCAGTTCACAGGGGGTCTATGGCTACACCTTC. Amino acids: CASSSQGVYGYTF.

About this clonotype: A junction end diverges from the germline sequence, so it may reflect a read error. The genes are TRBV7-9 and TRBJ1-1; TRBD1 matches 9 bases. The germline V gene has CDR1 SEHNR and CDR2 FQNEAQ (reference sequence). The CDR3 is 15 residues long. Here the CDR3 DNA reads TGTGCCAGCAGCTACGGGACAGGGATGGACACTGAAGCTGTCTTT. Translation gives CASSYGTGMDTEAVF.

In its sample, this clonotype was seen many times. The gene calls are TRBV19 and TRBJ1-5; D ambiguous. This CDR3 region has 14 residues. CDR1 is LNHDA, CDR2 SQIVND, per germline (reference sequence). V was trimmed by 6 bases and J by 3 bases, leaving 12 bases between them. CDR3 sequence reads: CASRIGRFNQPQHF. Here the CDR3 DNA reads TGTGCCAGTAGGATCGGACGCTTCAATCAGCCCCAGCATTTT.

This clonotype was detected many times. For the CDR3, the DNA is TGTGCCAGCAGTTTAGCGGGACTAGCGGGGGGAAAACAGTTCTTC. Its translation is CASSLAGLAGGKQFF. The gene calls are TRBV12-3 or TRBV12-4 and TRBJ2-1; the match to TRBD2 covers 15 bases. V lost 0 bases, J lost 13 bases, and 4 bases stayed unmatched. The CDR3 is made up of 15 amino acids.

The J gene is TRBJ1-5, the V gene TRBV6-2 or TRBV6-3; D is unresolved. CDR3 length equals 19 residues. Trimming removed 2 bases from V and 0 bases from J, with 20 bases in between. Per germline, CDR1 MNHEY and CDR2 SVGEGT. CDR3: CASSYDSGTGGDSNQPQHF. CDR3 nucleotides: TGTGCCAGCAGTTACGATTCGGGAACCGGCGGCGATAGCAATCAGCCCCAGCATTTT.

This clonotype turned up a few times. The CDR3 bases are TGTGCCAGCAGAACGGACCAGGCTCTAGATACGCAGTATTTT. This gives the protein CASRTDQALDTQYF. The chain is built from TRBV5-4 and TRBJ2-3; D not certain. V was clipped by 5 bases and J by 5 bases, with 15 bases between them. The V gene's germline CDR1 is SGHNT and CDR2 YYREEE (reference sequence). This CDR3 has 14 residues. Supplemented by reference TRBV5-4 and TRBJ2-3, the full variable domain reads ETGVTQSPTHLIKTRGQQVTLRCSSQSGHNTVSWYQQALGQGPQFIFQYYREEENGRGNFPPRFSGLQFPNYSSELNVNALELDDSALYLCASRTDQALDTQYFGPGTRLTVL.

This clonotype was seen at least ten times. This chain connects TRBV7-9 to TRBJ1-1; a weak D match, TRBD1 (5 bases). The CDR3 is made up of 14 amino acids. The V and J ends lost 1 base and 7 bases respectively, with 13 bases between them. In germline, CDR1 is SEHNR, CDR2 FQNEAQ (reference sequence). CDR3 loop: CASSLEQGRNEAFF. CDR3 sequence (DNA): TGTGCCAGCAGCTTAGAGCAGGGCCGTAATGAAGCTTTCTTT.

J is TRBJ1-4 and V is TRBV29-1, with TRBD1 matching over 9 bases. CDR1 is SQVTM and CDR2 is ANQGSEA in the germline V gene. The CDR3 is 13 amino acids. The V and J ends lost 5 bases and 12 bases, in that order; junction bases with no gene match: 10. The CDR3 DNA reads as TGCAGCGTTCTTATCGGACAGGGGCGGCAACTGTTTTTT. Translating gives CSVLIGQGRQLFF.

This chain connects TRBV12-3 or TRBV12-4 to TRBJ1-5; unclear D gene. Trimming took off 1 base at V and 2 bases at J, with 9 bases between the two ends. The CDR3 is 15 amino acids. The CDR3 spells CASSLGGQCNQPQHF. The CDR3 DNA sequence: TGTGCCAGCAGTTTAGGTGGGCAGTGCAATCAGCCCCAGCATTTT.

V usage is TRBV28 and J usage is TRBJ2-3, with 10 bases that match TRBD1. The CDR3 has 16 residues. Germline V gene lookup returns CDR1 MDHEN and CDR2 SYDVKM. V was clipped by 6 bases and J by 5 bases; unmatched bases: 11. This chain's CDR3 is CASSLTGTGARDTQYF. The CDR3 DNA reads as TGTGCCAGCAGCTTGACCGGGACAGGGGCTCGAGATACGCAGTATTTT.

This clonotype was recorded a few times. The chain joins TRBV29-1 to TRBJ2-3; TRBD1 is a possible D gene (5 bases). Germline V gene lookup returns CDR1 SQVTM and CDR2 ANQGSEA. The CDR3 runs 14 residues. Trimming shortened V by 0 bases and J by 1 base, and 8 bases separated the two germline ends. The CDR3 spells CSVEDRVGTDTQYF. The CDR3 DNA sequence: TGCAGCGTTGAAGACAGGGTGGGCACAGATACGCAGTATTTT.

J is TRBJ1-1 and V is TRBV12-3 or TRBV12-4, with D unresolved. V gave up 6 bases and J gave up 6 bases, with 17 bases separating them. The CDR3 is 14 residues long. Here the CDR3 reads CASSPNDGSSEAFF. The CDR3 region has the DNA TGTGCCAGCAGCCCAAACGACGGATCATCTGAAGCTTTCTTT.

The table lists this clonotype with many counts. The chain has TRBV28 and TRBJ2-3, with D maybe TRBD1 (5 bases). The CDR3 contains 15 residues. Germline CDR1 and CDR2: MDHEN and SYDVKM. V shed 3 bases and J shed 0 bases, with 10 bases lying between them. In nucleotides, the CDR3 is TGTGCCAGCAGTTTGGGGCGCTGGAGCACAGATACGCAGTATTTT. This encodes CASSLGRWSTDTQYF.